This passage covers 3 T cell receptor beta chains from one sample sequenced in a study of blood T cells in healthy people across ages. A J-beta primer mix and a sample-barcoded 5' primer were used in a second PCR of about 7 to 12 cycles. TCRdb analysed the 5' RACE reads with MiXCR anew, one entry per CDR3 protein. The sample has 1.2 million to 1.5 million distinct CDR3 sequences; roughly 64% are singletons. Sequenced sample: blood. The source is a man between 18 and 29 years old in good health.

The chain links TRBV2 to TRBJ2-2, with D perhaps given as TRBD1 or TRBD2 (6 bases each). The CDR3 loop spans 18 amino acids. V was pared by 6 bases and J by 5 bases, with 25 bases between. In germline, CDR1 is SNHLY, CDR2 FYNNEI. Here the CDR3 reads CASSGSLSGHLLTGELFF. The CDR3 region has the DNA TGTGCCAGCAGCGGGAGTCTATCGGGACACCTTTTAACCGGGGAGCTGTTTTTT.

The chain is built from TRBV20-1 and TRBJ2-1; no definite D call. CDR1 is DFQATT and CDR2 is SNEGSKA in the germline V gene (reference sequence). V was cut by 0 bases and J by 2 bases, with 17 bases left in between. This CDR3 has 17 amino acids. The CDR3 here is CSARDLGRSSTYNEQFF. In DNA form, the CDR3 reads TGCAGTGCTAGAGACCTAGGCCGGAGTTCGACCTACAATGAGCAGTTCTTC.

The CDR3 DNA follows: TGTGCCAGCAGCCATCCCTTCGTAAGTAGCGGGAGTTCCGCAGATACGCAGTATTTT. As protein: CASSHPFVSSGSSADTQYF. V gene TRBV3-1 combines with J gene TRBJ2-3, with TRBD2 matching over 9 bases. The CDR3 sequence is 19 residues long. The V gene's germline CDR1 is LGHDT and CDR2 YNNKEL (reference sequence). Trimming removed 3 bases from V and 4 bases from J; junction bases left unmatched: 17.